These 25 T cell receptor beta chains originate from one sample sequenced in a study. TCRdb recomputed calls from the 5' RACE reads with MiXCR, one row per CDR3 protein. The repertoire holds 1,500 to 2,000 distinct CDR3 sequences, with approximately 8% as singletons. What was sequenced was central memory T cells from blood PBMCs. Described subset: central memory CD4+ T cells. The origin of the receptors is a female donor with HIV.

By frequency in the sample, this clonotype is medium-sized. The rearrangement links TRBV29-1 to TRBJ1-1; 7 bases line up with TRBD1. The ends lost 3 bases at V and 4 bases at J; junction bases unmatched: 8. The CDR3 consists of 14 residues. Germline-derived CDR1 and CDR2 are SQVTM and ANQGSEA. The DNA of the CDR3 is TGCAGCGTTGACCGAACCAGGGGGACCACTGAAGCTTTCTTT. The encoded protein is CSVDRTRGTTEAFF.

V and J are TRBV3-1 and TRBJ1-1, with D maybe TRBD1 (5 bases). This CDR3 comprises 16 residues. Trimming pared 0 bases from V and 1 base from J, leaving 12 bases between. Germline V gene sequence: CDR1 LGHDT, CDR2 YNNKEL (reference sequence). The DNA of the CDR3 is TGTGCCAGCAGCCAAGATTTTAGGGGAAGGAACACTGAAGCTTTCTTT. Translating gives CASSQDFRGRNTEAFF.

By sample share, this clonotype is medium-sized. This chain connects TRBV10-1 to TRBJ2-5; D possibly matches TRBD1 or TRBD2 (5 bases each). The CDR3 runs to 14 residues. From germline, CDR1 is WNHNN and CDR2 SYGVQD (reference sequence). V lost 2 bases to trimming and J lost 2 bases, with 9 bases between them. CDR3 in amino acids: CASSEGGPQETQYF. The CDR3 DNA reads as TGCGCCAGCAGTGAGGGGGGACCTCAAGAGACCCAGTACTTC.

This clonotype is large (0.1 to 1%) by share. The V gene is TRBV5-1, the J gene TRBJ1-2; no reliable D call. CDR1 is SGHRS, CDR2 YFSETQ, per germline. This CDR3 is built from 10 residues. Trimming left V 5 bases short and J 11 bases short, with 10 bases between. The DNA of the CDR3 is TGCGCCAGCAGGGTGCGTACGTACACCTTC. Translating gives CASRVRTYTF.

CDR3 protein: CAISEGQGDTEAFF. In nucleotides, the CDR3 is TGTGCCATCAGTGAGGGACAGGGCGACACTGAAGCTTTCTTT. The J gene is TRBJ1-1, the V gene TRBV10-3, with 8 positions matching TRBD1. This CDR3 is built from 14 residues. In germline, CDR1 is ENHRY, CDR2 SYGVKD. The J segment lost 3 bases and the V segment lost 2 bases, leaving 2 bases of the junction unmatched.

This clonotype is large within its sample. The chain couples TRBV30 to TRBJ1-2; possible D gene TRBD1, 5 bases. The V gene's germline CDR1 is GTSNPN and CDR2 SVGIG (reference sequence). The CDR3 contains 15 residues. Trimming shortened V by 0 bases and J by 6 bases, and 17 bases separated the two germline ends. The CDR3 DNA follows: TGTGCCTGGAGTGTACCTATCAGGGAGTATGATGGCTACACCTTC. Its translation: CAWSVPIREYDGYTF.

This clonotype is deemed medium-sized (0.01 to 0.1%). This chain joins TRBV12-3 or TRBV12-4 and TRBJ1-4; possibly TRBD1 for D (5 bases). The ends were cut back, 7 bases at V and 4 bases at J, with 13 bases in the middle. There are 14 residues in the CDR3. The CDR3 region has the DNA TGTGCCAGCAACTCGGGGGGGAGTAATGAAAAACTGTTTTTT. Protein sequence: CASNSGGSNEKLFF.

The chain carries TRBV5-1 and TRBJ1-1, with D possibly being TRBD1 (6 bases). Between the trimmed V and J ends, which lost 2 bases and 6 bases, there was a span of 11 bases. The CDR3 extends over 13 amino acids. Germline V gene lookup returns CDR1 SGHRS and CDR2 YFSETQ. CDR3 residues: CASSFRGGSEAFF. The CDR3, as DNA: TGCGCCAGCAGCTTCCGTGGGGGCTCTGAAGCTTTCTTT.

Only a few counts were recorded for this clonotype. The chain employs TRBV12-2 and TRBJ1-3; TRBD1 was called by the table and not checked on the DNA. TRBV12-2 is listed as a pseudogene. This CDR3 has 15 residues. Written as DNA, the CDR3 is TGTGCAAGTCGCCCCGGACAGTCCTCTGGAAACACCATATATTTT. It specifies CASRPGQSSGNTIYF.

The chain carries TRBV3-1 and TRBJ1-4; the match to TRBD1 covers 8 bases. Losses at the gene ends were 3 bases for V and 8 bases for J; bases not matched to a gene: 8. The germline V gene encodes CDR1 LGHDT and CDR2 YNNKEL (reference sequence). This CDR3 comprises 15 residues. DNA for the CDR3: TGTGCCAGCAGCCACCGGACAGGGAATGGAGAAAAACTGTTTTTT. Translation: CASSHRTGNGEKLFF.

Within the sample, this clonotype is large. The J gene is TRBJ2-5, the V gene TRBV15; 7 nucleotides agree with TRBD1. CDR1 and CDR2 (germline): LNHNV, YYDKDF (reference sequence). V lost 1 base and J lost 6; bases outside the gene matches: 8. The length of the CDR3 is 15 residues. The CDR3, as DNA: TGTGCCACCAGCAGAGGAAAAGGGGGCGAAAAGACCCAGTACTTC. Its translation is CATSRGKGGEKTQYF.

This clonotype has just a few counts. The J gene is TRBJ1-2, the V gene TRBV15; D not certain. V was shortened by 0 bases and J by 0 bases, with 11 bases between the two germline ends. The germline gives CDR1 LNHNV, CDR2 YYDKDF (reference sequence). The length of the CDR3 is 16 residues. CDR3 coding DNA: TGTGCCACCAGCAGAGATCGGGTTGTAACTAACTATGGCTACACCTTC. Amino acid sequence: CATSRDRVVTNYGYTF. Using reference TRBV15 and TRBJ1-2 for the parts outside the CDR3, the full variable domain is DAMVIQNPRYQVTQFGKPVTLSCSQTLNHNVMYWYQQKSSQAPKLLFHYYDKDFNNEADTPDNFQSRRPNTSFCFLDIRSPGLGDTAMYLCATSRDRVVTNYGYTFGSGTRLTVV.

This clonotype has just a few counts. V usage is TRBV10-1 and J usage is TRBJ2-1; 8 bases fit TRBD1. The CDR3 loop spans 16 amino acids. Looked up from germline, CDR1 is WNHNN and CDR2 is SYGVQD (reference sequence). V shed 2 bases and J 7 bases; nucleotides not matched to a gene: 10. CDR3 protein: CASSEGVTGDSNEQFF. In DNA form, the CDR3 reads TGCGCCAGCAGTGAGGGGGTGACAGGGGATTCAAATGAGCAGTTCTTC.

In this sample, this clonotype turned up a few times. CDR3 coding DNA: TGCAGCGTGGTTGACAGGGGGCGCACAGATACGCAGTATTTT. This codes for CSVVDRGRTDTQYF. This chain connects TRBV29-1 to TRBJ2-3, with 10 positions matching TRBD1. Germline assignment: CDR1 SQVTM and CDR2 ANQGSEA. Losses at the gene ends were 6 bases for V and 1 base for J; bases not matched to a gene: 4. This CDR3 is 14 amino acids long.

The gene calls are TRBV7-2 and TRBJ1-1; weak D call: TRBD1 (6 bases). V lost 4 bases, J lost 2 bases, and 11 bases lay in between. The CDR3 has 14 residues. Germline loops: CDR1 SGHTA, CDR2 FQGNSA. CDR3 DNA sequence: TGTGCCAGCAGCTCCCGGACAGCAAACACTGAAGCTTTCTTT. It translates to CASSSRTANTEAFF.

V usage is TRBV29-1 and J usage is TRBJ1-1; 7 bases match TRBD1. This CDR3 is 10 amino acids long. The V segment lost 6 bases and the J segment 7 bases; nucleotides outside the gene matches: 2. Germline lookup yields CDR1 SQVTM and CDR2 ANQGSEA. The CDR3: CSVRDSEAFF. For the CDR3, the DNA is TGCAGCGTGAGGGACAGTGAAGCTTTCTTT.

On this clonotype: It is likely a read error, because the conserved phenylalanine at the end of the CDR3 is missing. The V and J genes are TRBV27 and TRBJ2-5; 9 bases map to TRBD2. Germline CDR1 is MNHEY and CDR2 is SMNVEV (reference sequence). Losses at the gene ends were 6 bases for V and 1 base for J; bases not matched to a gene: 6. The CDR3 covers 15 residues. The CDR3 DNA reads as TGTGCCAGCAGAAATAGCGGGGGCCCCCAAGAGACCCAGTACTTA. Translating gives CASRNSGGPQETQYL.

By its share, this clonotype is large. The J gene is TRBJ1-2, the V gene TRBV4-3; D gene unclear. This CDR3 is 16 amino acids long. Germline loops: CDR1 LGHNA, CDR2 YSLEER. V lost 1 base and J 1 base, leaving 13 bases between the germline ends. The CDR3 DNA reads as TGCGCCAGCAGCCAAGGACATAGGGCCGATAACTATGGCTACACCTTC. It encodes CASSQGHRADNYGYTF.

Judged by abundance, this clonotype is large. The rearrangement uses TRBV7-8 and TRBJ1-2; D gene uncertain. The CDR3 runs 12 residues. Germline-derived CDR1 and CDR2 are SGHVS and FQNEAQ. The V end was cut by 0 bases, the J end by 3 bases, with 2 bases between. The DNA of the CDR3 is TGTGCCAGCAGCTTAGCAGACTATGGCTACACCTTC. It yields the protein CASSLADYGYTF.

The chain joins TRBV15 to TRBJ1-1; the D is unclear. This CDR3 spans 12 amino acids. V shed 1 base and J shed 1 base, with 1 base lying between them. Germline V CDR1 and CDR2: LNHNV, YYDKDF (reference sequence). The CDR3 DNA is TGTGCCACCAGCAGAGGGAACACTGAAGCTTTCTTT. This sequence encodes CATSRGNTEAFF.

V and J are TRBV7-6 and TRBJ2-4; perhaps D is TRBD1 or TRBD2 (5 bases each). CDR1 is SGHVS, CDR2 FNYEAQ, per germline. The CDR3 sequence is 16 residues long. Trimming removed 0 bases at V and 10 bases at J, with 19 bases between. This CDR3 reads CASSLAGPASRGIQYF. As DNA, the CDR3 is TGTGCCAGCAGCTTAGCGGGACCGGCCTCAAGGGGAATTCAGTACTTC. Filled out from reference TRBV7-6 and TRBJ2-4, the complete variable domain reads GAGVSQSPRYKVTKRGQDVALRCDPISGHVSLYWYRQALGQGPEFLTYFNYEAQQDKSGLPNDRFSAERPEGSISTLTIQRTEQRDSAMYRCASSLAGPASRGIQYFGAGTRLSVL.

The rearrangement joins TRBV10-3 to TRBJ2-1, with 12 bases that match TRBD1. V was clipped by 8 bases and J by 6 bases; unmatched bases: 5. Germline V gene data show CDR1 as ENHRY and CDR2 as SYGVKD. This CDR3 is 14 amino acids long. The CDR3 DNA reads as TGTGCCATCGGGGGACAGGGGGCTGGCAATGAGCAGTTCTTC. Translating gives CAIGGQGAGNEQFF.

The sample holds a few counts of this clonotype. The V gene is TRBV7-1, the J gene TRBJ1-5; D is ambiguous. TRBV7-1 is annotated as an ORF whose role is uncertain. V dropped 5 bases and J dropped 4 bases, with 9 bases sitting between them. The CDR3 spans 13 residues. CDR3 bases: TGTGCCAGCAGCGTTCTTCAGAATCAGCCCCAGCATTTT. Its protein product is CASSVLQNQPQHF.

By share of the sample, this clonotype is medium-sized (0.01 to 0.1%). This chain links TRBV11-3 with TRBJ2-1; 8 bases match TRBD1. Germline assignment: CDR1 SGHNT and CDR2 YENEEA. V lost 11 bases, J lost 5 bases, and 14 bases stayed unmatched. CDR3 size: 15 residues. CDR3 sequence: CASATAGGLHNEQFF. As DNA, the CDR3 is TGTGCCTCGGCGACGGCAGGGGGCTTGCACAATGAGCAGTTCTTC.

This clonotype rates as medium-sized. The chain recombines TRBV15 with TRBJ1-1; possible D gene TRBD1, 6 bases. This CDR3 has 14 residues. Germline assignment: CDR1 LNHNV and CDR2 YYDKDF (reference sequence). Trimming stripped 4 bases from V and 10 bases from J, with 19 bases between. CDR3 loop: CATSIAGALRGAFF. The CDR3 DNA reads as TGTGCCACCAGCATTGCAGGGGCCCTGAGGGGAGCTTTCTTT. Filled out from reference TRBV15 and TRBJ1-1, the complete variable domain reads DAMVIQNPRYQVTQFGKPVTLSCSQTLNHNVMYWYQQKSSQAPKLLFHYYDKDFNNEADTPDNFQSRRPNTSFCFLDIRSPGLGDTAMYLCATSIAGALRGAFFGQGTRLTVV.